This T cell receptor (beta chain) originates from a study of response to subunit inactivated influenza vaccine. This clonotype was detected ten times or more. TCRdb independently ran MiXCR on the RT-PCR reads; one entry per CDR3 protein. This table has 750,000 to 850,000 distinct CDR3 sequences, about 18% appearing once. The germline CDR1 and CDR2 sequences are SGHTA and FQGNSA. Germline trimming cut 6 bases from V and 6 bases from J; bases unmatched to any gene: 6. The CDR3 contains 16 residues. The specimen comprised PBMCs from blood, sampled less than 6 days after vaccination. This receptor was obtained from a man in his forties or fifties who received an inactivated influenza vaccine. The V gene is TRBV7-2, the J gene TRBJ2-2; TRBD2 aligns across 14 bases. The CDR3 DNA reads as TGTGCCAGCAGACCACCGGGACTAGCGGGAGCCGGGGAGCTGTTTTTT. Residues: CASRPPGLAGAGELFF.